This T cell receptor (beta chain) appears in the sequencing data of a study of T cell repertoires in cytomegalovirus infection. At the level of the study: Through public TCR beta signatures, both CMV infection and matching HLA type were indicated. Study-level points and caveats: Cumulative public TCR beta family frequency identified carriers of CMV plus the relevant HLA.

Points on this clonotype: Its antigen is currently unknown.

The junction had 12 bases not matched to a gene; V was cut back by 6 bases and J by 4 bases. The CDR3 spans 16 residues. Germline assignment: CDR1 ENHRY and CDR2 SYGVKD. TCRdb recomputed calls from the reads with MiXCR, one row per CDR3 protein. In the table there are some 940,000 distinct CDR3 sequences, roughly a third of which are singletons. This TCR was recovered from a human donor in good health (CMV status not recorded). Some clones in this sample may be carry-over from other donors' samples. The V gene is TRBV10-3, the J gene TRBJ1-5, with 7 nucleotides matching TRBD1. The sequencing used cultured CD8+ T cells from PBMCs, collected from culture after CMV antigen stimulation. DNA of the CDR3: TGTGCCATCAGAGACCCCGAGACAGGGCTTAATCAGCCCCAGCATTTT. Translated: CAIRDPETGLNQPQHF.